The 29 T cell receptor beta chains below all came from one sample that was sequenced in a study of beta chain features in type 1 diabetes (dated by TCRdb to 2017 to 2018). Their recognized antigens are unknown. The library was made by the immunoSEQ multiplex PCR assay. All of the isolated RNA was reverse transcribed with the High Capacity cDNA Reverse Transcription Kit, so expressed TCRB transcripts were sequenced. Imported from immuneACCESS, the table was reduced by TCRdb to in-frame sequences with V and J called. These copies leave out some clones; in studies compared against another copy, an unresolved V gene accounts for under half, and the cause of the remainder is not known. The sample table shows around 250,000 clones, and about 13% are seen once. Jointly, the top ten make up about 0.015% of the sample. The research as a whole found: In all four CD4+ subsets, TCRB CDR3 length was moderately but significantly shorter in type 1 diabetes patients.

Material for sequencing was naive CD4+ T cells from blood. The cell subset or site label on this specimen signifies: true naive CD4+ T cells. These receptors were obtained from a man aged 25-45 years with type 1 diabetes.

The gene calls are TRBV28 and TRBJ2-7; 10 bases are shared with TRBD1. The length of the CDR3 is 15 residues. Trimming took 5 bases from V and 3 from J; bases not matched to a gene: 7. Per germline, CDR1 MDHEN and CDR2 SYDVKM. CDR3 sequence reads: CASSAPGQGYYEQYF. CDR3 nucleotide sequence: TGTGCCAGCAGTGCCCCGGGACAGGGGTACTACGAGCAGTACTTC.

V is TRBV7-2 and J is TRBJ1-1; 10 bases match TRBD1. Germline V gives CDR1 SGHTA, CDR2 FQGNSA. With 3 bases clipped from V and 3 bases from J, the junction kept 1 base outside the gene matches. The CDR3 extends over 14 amino acids. CDR3 loop: CASSFDRGHTEAFF. CDR3 nucleotide sequence: TGTGCCAGCAGCTTCGACAGGGGGCACACTGAAGCTTTCTTT.

This clone appeared a few times. V and J are TRBV2 and TRBJ1-1; 9 nucleotides align to TRBD1. The CDR3 loop spans 14 amino acids. Germline CDR1 is SNHLY and CDR2 is FYNNEI. The ends lost 6 bases at V and 0 bases at J; junction bases unmatched: 2. This chain's CDR3 is CASRGTGMNTEAFF. In DNA form, the CDR3 reads TGTGCCAGCAGGGGGACAGGGATGAACACTGAAGCTTTCTTT.

The table lists this clone with a few counts. The gene calls are TRBV20-1 and TRBJ2-7; D ambiguous. This CDR3 contains 11 residues. Per the germline V gene, CDR1 is DFQATT and CDR2 is SNEGSKA (reference sequence). The V and J ends lost 2 bases and 3 bases respectively, with 5 bases between them. Here the CDR3 reads CSARHSYEQYF. For the CDR3, the DNA is TGCAGTGCTAGACACAGCTACGAGCAGTACTTC.

This clone was counted only a few times. The chain links TRBV6-5 to TRBJ2-3; maybe TRBD2 (5 bases). CDR1 is MNHEY, CDR2 SVGAGI, per germline. This CDR3 is 14 amino acids long. Trimming took 0 bases from V and 4 from J, leaving 8 bases between them. CDR3 protein: CASSYSRAADTQYF. The CDR3 DNA follows: TGTGCCAGCAGTTACTCGAGGGCGGCAGATACGCAGTATTTT.

The chain is built from TRBV7-9 and TRBJ2-3, with 8 positions matching TRBD1. V lost 5 bases, J lost 9 bases, and 13 bases stayed unmatched. The CDR3 runs 15 residues. Germline-derived CDR1 and CDR2 are SEHNR and FQNEAQ (reference sequence). The CDR3 sequence: CASSHFRGLELTQYF. The CDR3 region has the DNA TGTGCCAGCAGCCATTTCAGGGGGCTCGAGTTGACGCAGTATTTT.

The chain carries TRBV28 and TRBJ2-3, with 7 bases identical to TRBD2. CDR3 length equals 17 residues. The junction had 14 bases not matched to a gene; V was cut back by 6 bases and J by 2 bases. Per germline, CDR1 MDHEN and CDR2 SYDVKM. CDR3 region: CASSLVWAGGNTDTQYF. In nucleotides, the CDR3 is TGTGCCAGCAGCCTCGTCTGGGCCGGGGGGAACACAGATACGCAGTATTTT.

This clone was detected a few times. CDR3 region: CASSLALNTEAFF. CDR3 sequence (DNA): TGTGCCAGCAGCTTGGCTCTGAACACTGAAGCTTTCTTT. The rearrangement uses TRBV5-4 and TRBJ1-1; no reliable D call. Germline V lookup: CDR1 SGHNT, CDR2 YYREEE (reference sequence). The CDR3 spans 13 residues. Trimming stripped 0 bases from V and 0 bases from J, with 3 bases between.

The chain joins TRBV5-4 to TRBJ1-5, with D possibly TRBD1 on 5 matching bases. Germline CDR1 SGHNT, CDR2 YYREEE (reference sequence). Deletions cut 4 bases from V and 3 bases from J, with 14 bases between. This CDR3 contains 15 residues. The DNA of the CDR3 is TGTGCCAGCAGCCTCGGGGGGATAATCAATCAGCCCCAGCATTTT. Translating gives CASSLGGIINQPQHF.

This clone was picked up a small number of times. V is TRBV2 and J is TRBJ2-7; 9 bases are shared with TRBD2. CDR1 SNHLY and CDR2 FYNNEI come from the germline V gene. This CDR3 comprises 13 residues. The V and J ends lost 8 bases and 5 bases, in that order; junction bases with no gene match: 7. CDR3 DNA sequence: TGTGCCAGCCGCGGGAGGGCTTCCCACGAGCAGTACTTC. It codes for CASRGRASHEQYF. The entire variable domain, with the rest obtained from reference TRBV2 and TRBJ2-7, is as follows: EPEVTQTPSHQVTQMGQEVILRCVPISNHLYFYWYRQILGQKVEFLVSFYNNEISEKSEIFDDQFSVERPDGSNFTLKIRSTKLEDSAMYFCASRGRASHEQYFGPGTRLTVT.

There are a few counts of this clone. The chain joins TRBV7-2 to TRBJ1-1; D unclear. This CDR3 contains 13 residues. Germline CDR1 SGHTA, CDR2 FQGNSA. Trimming pared 2 bases from V and 0 bases from J, leaving 4 bases between. CDR3 protein: CASSLPVNTEAFF. CDR3 in DNA: TGTGCCAGCAGCTTACCCGTGAACACTGAAGCTTTCTTT.

This clone was detected once. The chain has TRBV2 and TRBJ1-2; D gene ambiguous. V was clipped by 3 bases and J by 6 bases, with 17 bases between them. Germline V lookup: CDR1 SNHLY, CDR2 FYNNEI. The CDR3 covers 15 residues. In nucleotides, the CDR3 is TGTGCCAGCAGTGAGTCGTTGTCGGGAGGGAATGGCTACACCTTC. Its protein product is CASSESLSGGNGYTF.

This sequence joins TRBV6-5 and TRBJ2-3; 10 nucleotides align to TRBD1. Germline V gene data show CDR1 as MNHEY and CDR2 as SVGAGI. CDR3 length equals 15 residues. V was clipped by 5 bases and J by 2 bases; unmatched bases: 4. The CDR3 loop reads CASSRGTGATDTQYF. CDR3 in DNA: TGTGCCAGCAGTCGCGGGACAGGGGCCACAGATACGCAGTATTTT.

This clone was seen a few times. This chain connects TRBV5-6 to TRBJ2-7; 8 positions match TRBD1. This CDR3 spans 14 amino acids. The germline V gene has CDR1 SGHDT and CDR2 YYEEEE. J was trimmed by 6 bases and V by 6 bases; bases with no gene match: 11. The chain's CDR3 is CASTLLDRAGEQYF. Here the CDR3 DNA reads TGTGCCAGCACCTTACTGGACAGGGCAGGCGAGCAGTACTTC. The full variable domain, rest sourced from reference TRBV5-6 and TRBJ2-7, is DAGVTQSPTHLIKTRGQQVTLRCSPKSGHDTVSWYQQALGQGPQFIFQYYEEEERQRGNFPDRFSGHQFPNYSSELNVNALLLGDSALYLCASTLLDRAGEQYFGPGTRLTVT.

J is TRBJ2-5 and V is TRBV4-2; tentatively, D is TRBD1 (7 bases). The germline V gene encodes CDR1 LGHNA and CDR2 YNFKEQ. Trimming left V 1 base short and J 9 bases short, with 12 bases between. The CDR3 has 13 residues. The CDR3 nucleotides are TGTGCCAGCAGCCAAGTTGGCAGGGGGGCCCAGTACTTC. Amino acids: CASSQVGRGAQYF.

The V call is TRBV5-1, the J call TRBJ2-3; 7 bases are a match to TRBD2. CDR1 and CDR2 from the germline V gene are SGHRS and YFSETQ. The CDR3 contains 16 residues. The V segment lost 1 base and the J segment 2 bases; nucleotides outside the gene matches: 7. CDR3 amino acids: CASSLTGTTYTDTQYF. CDR3 in DNA: TGCGCCAGCAGCTTGACCGGGACTACGTACACAGATACGCAGTATTTT. The full variable domain, with the rest looked up from reference TRBV5-1 and TRBJ2-3, is KAGVTQTPRYLIKTRGQQVTLSCSPISGHRSVSWYQQTPGQGLQFLFEYFSETQRNKGNFPGRFSGRQFSNSRSEMNVSTLELGDSALYLCASSLTGTTYTDTQYFGPGTRLTVL.

This clone was found a few times. The rearrangement links TRBV6-1 to TRBJ1-2; D unresolved. Trimming left V 3 bases short and J 10 bases short, with 9 bases between. The germline V gene encodes CDR1 MNHNS and CDR2 SASEGT. This CDR3 comprises 11 residues. As DNA, the CDR3 is TGTGCCAGCAGTGACGGAGCTCCCTACACCTTC. Translation gives CASSDGAPYTF.

The table lists this clone with a few counts. The V and J genes are TRBV15 and TRBJ2-7; D may be TRBD2 (6 bases). The CDR3 has 15 amino acids. The V gene's germline CDR1 is LNHNV and CDR2 YYDKDF (reference sequence). Trimming left V 0 bases short and J 5 bases short, with 14 bases between. CDR3 loop: CATSRDPDGGNEQYF. The DNA of the CDR3 is TGTGCCACCAGCAGAGATCCGGACGGGGGAAACGAGCAGTACTTC.

This clone showed up just a few times. The chain combines TRBV7-8 with TRBJ1-5; TRBD1 is a possible D gene (5 bases). Germline V gene data show CDR1 as SGHVS and CDR2 as FQNEAQ. This CDR3 contains 16 residues. Trimming shortened V by 3 bases and J by 8 bases, and 20 bases separated the two germline ends. CDR3 in amino acids: CASSFSARPQGEPQHF. CDR3 DNA: TGTGCCAGCAGCTTTTCGGCGAGGCCCCAAGGGGAGCCCCAGCATTTT.

The V gene is TRBV19, the J gene TRBJ2-3, with D perhaps matching TRBD2 (6 bases). V lost 3 bases and J lost 0, with 10 bases in between. Germline CDR1 and CDR2: LNHDA and SQIVND (reference sequence). This CDR3 region has 15 residues. The CDR3 is CASSIQGLSTDTQYF. The CDR3 coding sequence is TGTGCCAGTAGTATCCAGGGACTTAGCACAGATACGCAGTATTTT.

V usage is TRBV5-4 and J usage is TRBJ2-2; 7 nucleotides align to TRBD2. V trimming: 4 bases; J trimming: 3 bases; junction bases outside the gene matches: 9. Germline CDR1 SGHNT, CDR2 YYREEE (reference sequence). CDR3 length: 16 amino acids. CDR3 amino acids: CASSPRAGRDTGELFF. The DNA of the CDR3 is TGTGCCAGCAGCCCCCGGGCAGGGAGGGACACCGGGGAGCTGTTTTTT.

This clone was observed a few times. The V gene is TRBV5-4, the J gene TRBJ2-5; a weak D match, TRBD1 (6 bases). The germline V and J ends were trimmed by 2 bases and 4 bases, with 12 bases remaining between them. The germline gives CDR1 SGHNT, CDR2 YYREEE (reference sequence). This CDR3 is built from 14 residues. This chain's CDR3 is CASSFKQGRETQYF. CDR3 coding DNA: TGTGCCAGCAGCTTTAAACAGGGTCGAGAGACCCAGTACTTC.

This clone was seen only a few times. J is TRBJ2-5 and V is TRBV10-3; TRBD2 aligns across 14 bases. This CDR3 has 16 residues. V lost 6 bases, J lost 2 bases, and 5 bases stayed unmatched. Germline lookup yields CDR1 ENHRY and CDR2 SYGVKD. CDR3 residues: CAIRGTSGRDQETQYF. CDR3 DNA: TGTGCCATCAGGGGGACTAGCGGGAGAGATCAAGAGACCCAGTACTTC.

Only a few counts were recorded for this clone. DNA for the CDR3: TGTGCCAGCAGCCGGGGAGGGCTCCGCGGGAGGGACACTGAAGCTTTCTTT. Residues: CASSRGGLRGRDTEAFF. The gene calls are TRBV5-6 and TRBJ1-1; D ambiguous. The CDR3 totals 17 residues. Germline CDR1 and CDR2: SGHDT and YYEEEE. V lost 4 bases to trimming and J lost 3 bases, with 22 bases between them.

This clone turned up a few times. The CDR3 region has the DNA TGTGCCATCAGTCCGGGACAAGGGTCCGGGGCCAACGTCCTGACTTTC. It translates to CAISPGQGSGANVLTF. The chain combines TRBV10-3 with TRBJ2-6; D might be TRBD1 (6 bases). The V and J ends lost 5 bases and 4 bases respectively, with 15 bases between them. Germline V lookup: CDR1 ENHRY, CDR2 SYGVKD. This CDR3 contains 16 residues.

V and J are TRBV6-5 and TRBJ1-5; D not resolved. Trimming stripped 2 bases from V and 4 bases from J, with 12 bases between. Per the germline V gene, CDR1 is MNHEY and CDR2 is SVGAGI. The CDR3 is made up of 15 amino acids. CDR3 loop: CASSYDAVLNQPQHF. In DNA, the CDR3 is TGTGCCAGCAGTTACGATGCAGTCCTGAATCAGCCCCAGCATTTT.

This clone was found a few times. This chain joins TRBV28 and TRBJ1-2; D perhaps matches TRBD1 (6 bases). The ends were cut back, 7 bases at V and 8 bases at J, with 17 bases in the middle. Germline lookup yields CDR1 MDHEN and CDR2 SYDVKM. This CDR3 comprises 13 residues. CDR3: CASIQLQGRGYTF. In DNA form, the CDR3 reads TGTGCCAGCATCCAATTACAGGGACGAGGCTACACCTTC.

The V call is TRBV6-1, the J call TRBJ2-5; D possibly corresponds to TRBD1 (5 bases). Germline assignment: CDR1 MNHNS and CDR2 SASEGT. Trimming removed 6 bases at V and 3 bases at J, with 8 bases between. This CDR3 has 12 residues. CDR3 nucleotides: TGTGCCAGCAGCGACAGAAAAGAGACCCAGTACTTC. It yields the protein CASSDRKETQYF.

This clone occurred a few times. V gene TRBV18 combines with J gene TRBJ1-1; possible D gene TRBD1, 5 bases. The CDR3 totals 15 residues. CDR1 is KGHSH, CDR2 LQKENI, per germline. Trimming stripped 6 bases from V and 2 bases from J, with 16 bases between. CDR3 coding DNA: TGTGCCAGCTCCTTAGCAGGGAGGGGAAACACTGAAGCTTTCTTT. This gives the protein CASSLAGRGNTEAFF.